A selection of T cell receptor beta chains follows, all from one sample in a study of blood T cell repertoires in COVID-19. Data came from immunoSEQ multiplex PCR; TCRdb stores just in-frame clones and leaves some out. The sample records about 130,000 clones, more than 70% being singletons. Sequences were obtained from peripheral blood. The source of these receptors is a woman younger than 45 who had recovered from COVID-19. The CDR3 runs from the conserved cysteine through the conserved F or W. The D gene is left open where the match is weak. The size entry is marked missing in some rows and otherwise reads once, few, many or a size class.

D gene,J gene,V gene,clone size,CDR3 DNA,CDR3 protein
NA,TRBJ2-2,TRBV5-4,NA,TGTGCCAGCAGCTTGGGGACTTCGGGCGGGGAGCTGTTTTTT,CASSLGTSGGELFF
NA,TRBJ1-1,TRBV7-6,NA,TGTGCCAGCAGCTCTAGCCCAAACCTCAACACTGAAGCTTTCTTT,CASSSSPNLNTEAFF
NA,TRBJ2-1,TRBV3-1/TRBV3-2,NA,TGTGCCAGCAGCCAAGTCCCAGGGCTATACAATGAGCAGTTCTTC,CASSQVPGLYNEQFF
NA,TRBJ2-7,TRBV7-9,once,TGTGCCAGCAGCTCTCGCCAAGGCGGGTCCGACGAGCAGTACTTC,CASSSRQGGSDEQYF
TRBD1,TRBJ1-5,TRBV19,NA,TGTGCCAGTAGTCAGAACCTTGGACAGGGGGCAAGGGATAATCAGCCCCAGCATTTT,CASSQNLGQGARDNQPQHF
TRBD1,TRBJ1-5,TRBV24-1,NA,TGTGCCACCAGTGACCAAATAAACGGACAGGGGATTGGCAATCAGCCCCAGCATTTT,CATSDQINGQGIGNQPQHF
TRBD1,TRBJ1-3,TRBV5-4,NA,TGTGCCAGCAGCTACAACCGACAGGGGGCAACTGGAAACACCATATATTTT,CASSYNRQGATGNTIYF
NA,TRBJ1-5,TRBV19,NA,TGTGCCACCCGGTCGGCGGACAATCAGCCCCAGCATTTT,CATRSADNQPQHF
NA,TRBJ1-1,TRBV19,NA,TGTGCCAGTAGACCTTATGGGGGGGAAGCTTTCTTT,CASRPYGGEAFF
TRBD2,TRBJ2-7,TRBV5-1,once,TGCGCCAGCAGCGTTCACATAGCGGGGCCTTCCTACGAGCAGTACTTC,CASSVHIAGPSYEQYF
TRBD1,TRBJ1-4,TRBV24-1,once,TGTGCCACCAGTGATTTGCCCGGGACAGGGACCGATAATAATGCAACTAATGAAAAACTGTTTTTT,CATSDLPGTGTDNNATNEKLFF
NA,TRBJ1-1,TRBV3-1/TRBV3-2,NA,TGTGCCAGCAGCCACACAGGGCCGAACACTGAAGCTTTCTTT,CASSHTGPNTEAFF
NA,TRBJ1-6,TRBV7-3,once,TGTGCCAGCAGCTTAACGTCGGGTTATAATTCACCCCTCCACTTT,CASSLTSGYNSPLHF
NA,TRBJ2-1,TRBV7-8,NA,TGTGCCAGCAGCCCGTCCGACCTAATAGCGAGCAATGAGCAGTTCTTC,CASSPSDLIASNEQFF